Listed below are T cell receptor beta chains from one sample, sequenced in a study of identical twins. TCRdb itself ran the 5' RACE reads through MiXCR, one entry per CDR3 protein. In the table there are about 720,000 distinct CDR3 sequences, roughly 8% of which are singletons. These data are also associated with another study on yellow fever vaccine responses in identical twins.

The sequencing sample was made of PBMCs. The receptor set was obtained from a woman aged 18-30 years in good health. Both conserved end residues are part of each CDR3. The D gene is left open where the match is weak. A row's size may be missing; if present it is once, few, many or a size class.

TRBD1	few	TRBJ2-4	TRBV12-3/TRBV12-4	CASSPGQGAGHIQYF	TGTGCCAGCAGTCCGGGACAGGGGGCAGGACACATTCAGTACTTC
.	.	TRBJ2-7	TRBV5-6	CASSWPGTFYEQYF	TGTGCCAGCAGCTGGCCCGGGACATTCTACGAGCAGTACTTC
TRBD1	.	TRBJ1-4	TRBV29-1	CSVLQGAQEKLFF	TGCAGCGTTCTACAGGGGGCTCAGGAAAAACTGTTTTTT
TRBD1	many	TRBJ2-7	TRBV5-1	CASSLAGQATYEQYF	TGCGCCAGCAGCTTGGCGGGACAGGCGACCTACGAGCAGTACTTC
.	many	TRBJ2-7	TRBV20-1	CSARDPDEQYF	TGCAGTGCTAGAGATCCGGATGAGCAGTACTTC
TRBD1	.	TRBJ1-5	TRBV11-2	CASSLGDRDGQPQHF	TGTGCCAGCAGCTTGGGGGACAGGGATGGTCAGCCCCAGCATTTT
TRBD1	.	TRBJ1-1	TRBV7-9	CASSPRQGINTEAFF	TGTGCCAGCAGCCCCCGACAGGGGATAAACACTGAAGCTTTCTTT
TRBD2	.	TRBJ2-3	TRBV29-1	CSVVRLAGGLSTDTQYF	TGCAGCGTTGTCCGGCTAGCGGGGGGGCTGAGCACAGATACGCAGTATTTT
.	.	TRBJ2-2	TRBV11-2	CASSQRTGRGTGELFF	TGTGCCAGCAGCCAACGGACAGGGAGGGGTACCGGGGAGCTGTTTTTT
.	few	TRBJ2-3	TRBV3-1	CASSQGPGLYTDTQYF	TGTGCCAGCAGCCAAGGCCCGGGACTTTACACAGATACGCAGTATTTT
TRBD1	few	TRBJ1-4	TRBV7-2	CASSLARTGREKLFF	TGTGCCAGCAGCTTAGCGAGGACAGGGAGGGAAAAACTGTTTTTT
.	few	TRBJ2-4	TRBV4-1	CASSRGGSGDIQYF	TGCGCCAGCAGCAGGGGGGGGAGCGGGGACATTCAGTACTTC